This TCR beta chain is from a study of blood T cells in healthy people across ages. The ends lost 9 bases at V and 4 bases at J; junction bases unmatched: 6. The CDR3 is 14 residues long. Per the germline V gene, CDR1 is ENHRY and CDR2 is SYGVKD. This clonotype was detected only a few times. PCR was performed a second time for about 6 to 12 cycles using a sample-barcoded 5' primer and a J-beta primer mix. MiXCR, applied by TCRdb to the 5' RACE reads, yields one record per CDR3 protein. The sample carries about 1.1 million distinct CDR3 sequences, approximately 38% recorded once. Sequencing used blood. The V gene is TRBV10-3, the J gene TRBJ1-2, with 12 bases aligning to TRBD1. The receptor was isolated from a man aged 18 to 35 in good health. In DNA form, the CDR3 reads TGTGCCATAGGGACAGGGGGCGCGGGCTATGGCTACACCTTC. Translating gives CAIGTGGAGYGYTF.